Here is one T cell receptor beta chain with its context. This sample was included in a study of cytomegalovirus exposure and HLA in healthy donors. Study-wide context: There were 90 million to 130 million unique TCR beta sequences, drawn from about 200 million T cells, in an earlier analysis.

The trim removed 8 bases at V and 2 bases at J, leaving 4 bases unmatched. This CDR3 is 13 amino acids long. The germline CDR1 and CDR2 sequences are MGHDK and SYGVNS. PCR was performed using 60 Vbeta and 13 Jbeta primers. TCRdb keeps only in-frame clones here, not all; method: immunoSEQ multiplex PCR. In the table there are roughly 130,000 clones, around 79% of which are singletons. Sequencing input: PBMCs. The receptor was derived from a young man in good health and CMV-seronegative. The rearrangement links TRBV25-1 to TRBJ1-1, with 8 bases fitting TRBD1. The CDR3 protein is CASVQGVNTEAFF. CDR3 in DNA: TGTGCCAGCGTACAGGGGGTTAACACTGAAGCTTTCTTT.